The 17 T cell receptor beta chains reported below all come from one sample, sequenced in a study of blood T cell repertoires in COVID-19 (dated by TCRdb to between 2020 and 2021). Receptors were amplified or captured by the immunoSEQ multiplex PCR assay. TCRdb retrieved this table from immuneACCESS and kept in-frame rearrangements only. Not all clones are present; in checked studies, unresolved V genes account for under half, and no reason is known for the remainder. The sample table holds tens of thousands of clones, of which 70% to 90% were seen once. In total, the top ten clones hold 10% to 15% of the sample. The sample was peripheral blood. The receptors come from a man older than 75 with acute or convalescent COVID-19.

The chain has TRBV5-6 and TRBJ1-6; D gene uncertain. The length of the CDR3 is 16 residues. Germline V gene data show CDR1 as SGHDT and CDR2 as YYEEEE. V lost 5 bases and J lost 4, with 16 bases in between. Here the CDR3 DNA reads TGTGCCAGCAGTTTGATGACGGGAGTTTATAATTCACCCCTCCACTTT. It specifies CASSLMTGVYNSPLHF.

The chain links TRBV7-2 to TRBJ1-6, with D unresolved. Trimming cost V 1 base and J 7 bases, with 17 bases left between them. Germline CDR1 is SGHTA and CDR2 is FQGNSA. The CDR3 is 17 residues long. The DNA for the CDR3 is TGTGCCAGCAGCTTAGTGATGGCAGCGAATACGAATTCACCCCTCCACTTT. As protein: CASSLVMAANTNSPLHF.

This chain uses TRBV7-8 with TRBJ1-2; unclear D gene. V was trimmed by 1 base and J by 7 bases, leaving 7 bases between them. Germline CDR1 SGHVS, CDR2 FQNEAQ. CDR3 length: 12 residues. The CDR3: CASSLVPSGYTF. DNA of the CDR3: TGTGCCAGCAGCTTAGTCCCGAGTGGCTACACCTTC.

This chain connects TRBV19 to TRBJ2-1; 7 nucleotides align to TRBD2. Germline V gives CDR1 LNHDA, CDR2 SQIVND (reference sequence). Trimming cost V 3 bases and J 1 base; bases outside gene matches: 3. There are 15 residues in the CDR3. The CDR3 sequence is CASSMGLISYNEQFF. CDR3 DNA sequence: TGTGCCAGTAGTATGGGACTAATTTCCTACAATGAGCAGTTCTTC.

The CDR3 coding sequence is TGTGCCAGCAGTGAGGACAGTCATACTGAAGCTTTCTTT. Protein sequence: CASSEDSHTEAFF. The rearrangement joins TRBV6-4 to TRBJ1-1; TRBD1 is a possible D gene (6 bases). This CDR3 has 13 amino acids. Per the germline V gene, CDR1 is MRHNA and CDR2 is SNTAGT. The V end lost 3 bases, the J end lost 5 bases, and 10 bases lay between the germline ends.

J is TRBJ1-1 and V is TRBV28; possibly TRBD1 for D (6 bases). The CDR3 has 15 residues. CDR1 and CDR2 (germline): MDHEN, SYDVKM. Trimming removed 5 bases at V and 0 bases at J, with 13 bases between. The CDR3 protein is CASSRGGLVNTEAFF. DNA for the CDR3: TGTGCCAGCAGTAGGGGGGGATTGGTGAACACTGAAGCTTTCTTT.

In its sample, this clone was seen a few times. The genes are TRBV4-1 and TRBJ1-6; D may be TRBD1 (6 bases). Germline CDR1 reads MGHRA; CDR2 reads YSYEKL. The CDR3 covers 15 residues. The V and J ends lost 2 bases and 8 bases respectively, with 13 bases between them. The CDR3 DNA reads TGCGCCAGCAGCCAACAGGGGAGTATTGATTCACCCCTCCACTTT. Translated: CASSQQGSIDSPLHF.

The chain uses TRBV5-8 and TRBJ2-3; 8 positions agree with TRBD2. The germline CDR1 and CDR2 sequences are SGHTS and YDEGEE. The CDR3 runs to 15 residues. Germline trimming cut 4 bases from V and 4 bases from J; bases unmatched to any gene: 8. This CDR3 is CASSLIGGAADTQYF. CDR3 DNA sequence: TGTGCCAGCAGCCTGATCGGGGGGGCGGCAGATACGCAGTATTTT.

This CDR3 reads CASSIGRGDEQYF. CDR3 nucleotide sequence: TGTGCCAGTAGTATTGGCCGGGGGGACGAGCAGTACTTC. V and J are TRBV19 and TRBJ2-7, with 7 bases lining up with TRBD2. Germline loops: CDR1 LNHDA, CDR2 SQIVND (reference sequence). The CDR3 sequence is 13 residues long. V lost 3 bases, J lost 5 bases, and 4 bases stayed unmatched.

The chain joins TRBV27 to TRBJ2-3, with 7 bases lining up with TRBD1. From germline, CDR1 is MNHEY and CDR2 SMNVEV (reference sequence). V lost 6 bases and J lost 6; bases outside the gene matches: 12. The CDR3 contains 15 residues. The CDR3 sequence is CASSTDRVLYDTQYF. In DNA form, the CDR3 reads TGTGCCAGCAGCACCGACAGGGTCCTTTACGATACGCAGTATTTT.

The chain has TRBV6-5 and TRBJ2-2; D perhaps matches TRBD1 (5 bases). The CDR3 is 14 amino acids. V lost 6 bases to trimming and J lost 1 base, with 9 bases between them. The V gene's germline CDR1 is MNHEY and CDR2 SVGAGI. CDR3 nucleotide sequence: TGTGCCAGCAGAAAGACAGTGAACACCGGGGAGCTGTTTTTT. The encoded protein is CASRKTVNTGELFF.

The CDR3 nucleotides are TGTGCCAGCAGCCAGACCGACATTACCGGGGAGCTGTTTTTT. Its translation is CASSQTDITGELFF. The V gene is TRBV3-1 (or the pseudogene TRBV3-2), the J gene TRBJ2-2; no clear D. Trimming stripped 3 bases from V and 5 bases from J, with 10 bases between. The germline V gene encodes CDR1 LGHDT and CDR2 YNNKEL (reference sequence). The CDR3 extends over 14 amino acids.

This clone was observed a single time. The chain joins TRBV6-6 to TRBJ2-1; maybe TRBD1 (5 bases). Trimming shortened V by 6 bases and J by 15 bases, and 27 bases separated the two germline ends. CDR1 and CDR2 from the germline V gene are MNHNY and SVGAGI (reference sequence). This CDR3 is 15 amino acids long. The chain's CDR3 is CASSTDTVKSITLFF. DNA of the CDR3: TGTGCCAGCAGCACGGACACGGTGAAATCTATAACACTGTTCTTC.

The chain joins TRBV19 to TRBJ1-5; 8 bases match TRBD1. This CDR3 region has 15 residues. Germline CDR1 LNHDA, CDR2 SQIVND (reference sequence). V gave up 6 bases and J gave up 11 bases; unmatched junction bases: 15. The chain's CDR3 is CASRARGLGSLSQHF. In DNA, the CDR3 is TGTGCCAGTAGAGCCAGGGGGCTCGGGTCTTTGTCCCAGCATTTT.

This chain uses TRBV6-5 with TRBJ2-1; 8 bases align to TRBD2. Trimming took 6 bases from V and 5 from J; bases not matched to a gene: 9. Germline CDR1 and CDR2: MNHEY and SVGAGI. This CDR3 contains 15 residues. CDR3 region: CASSSAGGTHNEQFF. DNA for the CDR3: TGTGCCAGCAGCTCCGCGGGGGGTACTCACAATGAGCAGTTCTTC.

The chain recombines TRBV3-1 (or the pseudogene TRBV3-2) with TRBJ1-5; 7 bases map to TRBD1. J gave up 5 bases and V 6 bases, and 10 bases lay outside the gene matches. The CDR3 loop spans 15 amino acids. The germline CDR1 and CDR2 sequences are LGHDT and YNNKEL (reference sequence). The CDR3 is CASSSGQANDQPQHF. DNA for the CDR3: TGTGCCAGCAGTTCAGGACAGGCAAACGATCAGCCCCAGCATTTT.

The rearrangement links TRBV10-3 to TRBJ1-1, with D perhaps TRBD1 (5 bases). CDR1 and CDR2 (germline): ENHRY, SYGVKD. This CDR3 comprises 13 residues. Between the trimmed V and J ends, which lost 6 bases and 1 base, there was a span of 9 bases. As DNA, the CDR3 is TGTGCCATCAGGGTAGGGGCGAACACTGAAGCTTTCTTT. Translation: CAIRVGANTEAFF.